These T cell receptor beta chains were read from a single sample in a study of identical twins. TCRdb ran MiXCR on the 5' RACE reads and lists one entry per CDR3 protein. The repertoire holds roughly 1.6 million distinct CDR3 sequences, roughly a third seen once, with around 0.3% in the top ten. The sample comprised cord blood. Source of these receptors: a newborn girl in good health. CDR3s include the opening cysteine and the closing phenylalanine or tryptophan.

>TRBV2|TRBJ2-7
CVSSSRTYVSYEQYF
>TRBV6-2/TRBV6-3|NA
CASSCQNPGTTSYEQYF
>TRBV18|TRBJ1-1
CASSPMEGATEAFF
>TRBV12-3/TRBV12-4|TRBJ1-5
CASSLGSVNQPQHF
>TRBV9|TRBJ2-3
CASSVVPAGGTDTQYF
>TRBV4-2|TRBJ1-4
CASGQDLGVREKLFF
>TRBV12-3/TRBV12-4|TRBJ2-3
CASSTLAGEWADTQYF
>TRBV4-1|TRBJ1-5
CASSHRYSNQPQHF
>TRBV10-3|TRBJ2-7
CAISESGTSVYEQYF
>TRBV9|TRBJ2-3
CASSVWAGLAGAVYTDTQYF
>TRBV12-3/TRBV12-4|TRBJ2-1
CASSQTGTYNEQFF
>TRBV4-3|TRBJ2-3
CASSPQGTTDTQYF
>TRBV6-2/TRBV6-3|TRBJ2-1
CASSYALPSGSSYNEQFF
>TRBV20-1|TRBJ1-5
CSARGEGDQPQHF
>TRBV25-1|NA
CASGDTLRDRGIDEQYF
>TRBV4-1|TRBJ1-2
CASSPYFTGGYTF
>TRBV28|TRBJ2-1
CASSPAGGKGGGNEQFF
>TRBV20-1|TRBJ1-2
CSGISGYGYTF
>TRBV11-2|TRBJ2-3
CASSDRLADTQYF
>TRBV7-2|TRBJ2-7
CASSLAFPGAYEQYF
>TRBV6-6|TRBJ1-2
CASWRRNYGYTF
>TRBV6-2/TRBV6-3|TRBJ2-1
CASSSNPRHNEQFF
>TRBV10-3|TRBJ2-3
CAISELGGKSTDTQYF
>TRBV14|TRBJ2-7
CASSQEVSGFPYEQYF
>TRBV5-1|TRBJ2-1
CASSPGLGIYNEQFF
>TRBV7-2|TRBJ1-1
CASSSDRGSTEAFF
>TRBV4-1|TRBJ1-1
CASSQYRGANTEAFF
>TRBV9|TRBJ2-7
CASSRAVGYEQYF
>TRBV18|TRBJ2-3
CASSPPVKGRDTQYF
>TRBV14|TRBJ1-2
CASSPFGQTNYGYTF
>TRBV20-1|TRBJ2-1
CSARGTGWKSWSSYNEQFF
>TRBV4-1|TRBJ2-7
CASSQVPRTALSYNEQYF
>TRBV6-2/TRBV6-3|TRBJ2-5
CASSPADLGTQYF
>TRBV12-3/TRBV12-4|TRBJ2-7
CASSFTDSYEQYF
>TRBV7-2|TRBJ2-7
CASSPRGLIAHSYNEQYF
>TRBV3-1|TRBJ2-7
CASSAPGLAVTYEQYF
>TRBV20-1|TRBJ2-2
CSADRDRGGNTGELFF
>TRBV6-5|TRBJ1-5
CASSSRRPGQGVYSNQPQHF
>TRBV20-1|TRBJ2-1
CSASRGGADEQFF
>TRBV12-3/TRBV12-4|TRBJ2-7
CASSLSASGPNHEQYF
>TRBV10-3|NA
CAISPSGTVSYNEQYF
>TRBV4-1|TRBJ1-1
CASSHYRGTTEAFF